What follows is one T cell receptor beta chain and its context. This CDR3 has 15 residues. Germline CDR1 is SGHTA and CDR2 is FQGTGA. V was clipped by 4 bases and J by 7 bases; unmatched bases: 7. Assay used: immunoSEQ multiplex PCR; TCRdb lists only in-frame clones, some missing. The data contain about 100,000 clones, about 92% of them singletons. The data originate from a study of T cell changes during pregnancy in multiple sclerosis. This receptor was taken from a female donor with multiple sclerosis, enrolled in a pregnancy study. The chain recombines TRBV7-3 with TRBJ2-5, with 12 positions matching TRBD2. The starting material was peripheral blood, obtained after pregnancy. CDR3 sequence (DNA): TGTGCCAGCAGCTCGGAGCTAGCGGGAGGGGGGACCCAGTACTTC. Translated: CASSSELAGGGTQYF.